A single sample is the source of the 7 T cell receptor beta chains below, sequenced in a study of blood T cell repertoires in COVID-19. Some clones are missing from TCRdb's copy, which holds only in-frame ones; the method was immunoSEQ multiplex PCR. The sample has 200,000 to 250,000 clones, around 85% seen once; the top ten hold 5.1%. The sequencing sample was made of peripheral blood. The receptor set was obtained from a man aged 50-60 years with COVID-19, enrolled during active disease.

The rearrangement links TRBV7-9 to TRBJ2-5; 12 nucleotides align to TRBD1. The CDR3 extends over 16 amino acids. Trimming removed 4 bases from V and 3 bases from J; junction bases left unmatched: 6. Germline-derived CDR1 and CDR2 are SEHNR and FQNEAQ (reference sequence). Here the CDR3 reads CASSSPGQGAEETQYF. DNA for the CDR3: TGTGCCAGCAGCTCCCCGGGACAGGGGGCTGAAGAGACCCAGTACTTC.

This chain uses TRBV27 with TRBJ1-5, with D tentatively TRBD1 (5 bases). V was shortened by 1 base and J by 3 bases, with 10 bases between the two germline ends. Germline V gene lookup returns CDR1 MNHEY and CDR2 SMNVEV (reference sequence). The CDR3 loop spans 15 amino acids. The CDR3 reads CASSLYTGTNQPQHF. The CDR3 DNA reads TGTGCCAGCAGTTTATACACAGGCACCAATCAGCCCCAGCATTTT.

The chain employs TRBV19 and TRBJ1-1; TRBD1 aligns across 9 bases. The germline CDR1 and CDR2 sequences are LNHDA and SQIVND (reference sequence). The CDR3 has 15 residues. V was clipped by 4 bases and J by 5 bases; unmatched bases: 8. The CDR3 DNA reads TGTGCCAGTAGTAGTGGGACAGGGATAAGGACTGAAGCTTTCTTT. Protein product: CASSSGTGIRTEAFF.

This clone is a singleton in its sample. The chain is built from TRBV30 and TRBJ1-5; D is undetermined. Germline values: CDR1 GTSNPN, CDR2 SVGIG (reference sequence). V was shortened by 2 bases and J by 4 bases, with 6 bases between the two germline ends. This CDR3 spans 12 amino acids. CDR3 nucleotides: TGTGCCTGGAGTCTGCGGAATCAGCCCCAGCATTTT. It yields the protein CAWSLRNQPQHF. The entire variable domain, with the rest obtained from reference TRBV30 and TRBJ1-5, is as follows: SQTIHQWPATLVQPVGSPLSLECTVEGTSNPNLYWYRQAAGRGLQLLFYSVGIGQISSEVPQNLSASRPQDRQFILSSKKLLLSDSGFYLCAWSLRNQPQHFGDGTRLSIL.

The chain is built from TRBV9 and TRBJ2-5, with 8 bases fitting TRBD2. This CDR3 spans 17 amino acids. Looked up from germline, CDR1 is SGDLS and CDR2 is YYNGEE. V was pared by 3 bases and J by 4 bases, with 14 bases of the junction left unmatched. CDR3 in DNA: TGTGCCAGCAGCGGAGGCGGTGCGGGGGGCCGGGGAGAGACCCAGTACTTC. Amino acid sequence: CASSGGGAGGRGETQYF.

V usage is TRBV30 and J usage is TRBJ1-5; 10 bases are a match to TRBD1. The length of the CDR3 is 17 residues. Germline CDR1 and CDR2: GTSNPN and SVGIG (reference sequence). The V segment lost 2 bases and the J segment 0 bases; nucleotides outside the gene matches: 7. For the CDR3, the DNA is TGTGCCTGGAGTACGGACAGGGGGTACTATAGCAATCAGCCCCAGCATTTT. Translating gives CAWSTDRGYYSNQPQHF.

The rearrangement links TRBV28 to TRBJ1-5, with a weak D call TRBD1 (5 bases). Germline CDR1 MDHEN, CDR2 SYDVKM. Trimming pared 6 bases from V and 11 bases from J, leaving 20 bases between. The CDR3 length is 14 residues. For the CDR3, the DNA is TGTGCCAGCAGAGTCGACAGAGTTGGTTGGTCCCAGCATTTT. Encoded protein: CASRVDRVGWSQHF.